A selection of T cell receptor beta chains follows, all from one sample in a study of cytomegalovirus exposure and HLA in healthy donors. Only in-frame clones appear in the TCRdb table, and some are missing; sequencing was by immunoSEQ multiplex PCR. The table lists around 300,000 clones, approximately 91% of them singletons. Sequencing used PBMCs. These receptors all come from a man under 40 in good health and CMV-seronegative. CDR3s include the opening cysteine and the closing phenylalanine or tryptophan. Each record gives: V gene, clone size, J gene, D gene, CDR3 protein, CDR3 DNA. D genes are given only for firm matches. Size is stated for part of the rows, as once, few or many counts, or as a class when the clone is expanded.

TRBV19,few,TRBJ2-7,.,CASRRETGVGSYEQYF,TGTGCCAGTAGGCGGGAGACAGGGGTAGGGTCCTACGAGCAGTACTTC
TRBV18,few,TRBJ2-2,.,CASSPAVGASGELFF,TGTGCCAGCTCACCAGCCGTTGGGGCGTCCGGGGAGCTGTTTTTT
TRBV6-1,.,TRBJ1-2,TRBD1,CATTGGNYGYTF,TGTGCCACTACAGGGGGGAATTATGGCTACACCTTC
TRBV7-2,once,TRBJ1-2,.,CASSLDFSRAGYTF,TGTGCCAGCAGCTTAGATTTTAGCAGGGCCGGCTACACCTTC
TRBV5-1,.,TRBJ1-6,.,CASSLEQGNSPLHF,TGCGCCAGCAGCTTGGAACAGGGAAATTCACCCCTCCACTTT
TRBV6-6,.,TRBJ1-1,.,CASSSQGTEAFF,TGTGCCAGCAGCTCCCAGGGCACTGAAGCTTTCTTT
TRBV5-1,.,TRBJ1-1,.,CASSLVGGMNTEAFF,TGCGCCAGCAGCTTGGTGGGGGGGATGAACACTGAAGCTTTCTTT
TRBV5-4,.,TRBJ1-1,TRBD1,CASSLDGQGVSMNTEAFF,TGTGCCAGCAGCTTGGACGGACAGGGGGTTTCAATGAACACTGAAGCTTTCTTT
TRBV7-6,.,TRBJ2-3,TRBD2,CASSLRPLAGISTDTQYF,TGTGCCAGCAGCTTAAGGCCACTAGCGGGGATTAGCACAGATACGCAGTATTTT
TRBV7-2,.,TRBJ2-5,.,CASSLGGVRGLVSEETQYF,TGTGCCAGCAGCTTAGGCGGCGTCAGGGGTTTAGTTTCCGAAGAGACCCAGTACTTC
TRBV5-6,many,TRBJ1-1,.,CASSFSGGNTEAFF,TGTGCCAGCAGCTTTTCGGGGGGTAACACTGAAGCTTTCTTT
TRBV27,.,TRBJ1-1,TRBD1,CASSLDRGTEAFF,TGTGCCAGCAGTCTAGACAGGGGAACTGAAGCTTTCTTT
TRBV23-1,.,TRBJ2-7,.,CASSQTDRRHADHEQYF,TGCGCCAGCAGTCAAACTGACAGGCGACATGCAGATCACGAGCAGTACTTC
TRBV7-6,.,TRBJ2-7,TRBD1,CASSFGGQGAIYEQYF,TGTGCCAGCAGCTTTGGGGGACAGGGGGCTATCTACGAGCAGTACTTC
TRBV6-4,.,TRBJ2-1,TRBD2,CASSDTGGTYNEQFF,TGTGCCAGCAGTGATACGGGGGGGACCTACAATGAGCAGTTCTTC
TRBV6-1,.,TRBJ1-5,.,CASILGRDQPQHF,TGTGCCAGCATCCTAGGGAGGGATCAGCCCCAGCATTTT
TRBV9,.,TRBJ2-3,TRBD2,CASSEPPRVGGGDTQYF,TGTGCCAGCAGCGAACCACCCCGGGTTGGGGGGGGAGATACGCAGTATTTT
TRBV5-6,.,TRBJ1-1,TRBD1,CASSFVDRMNTEAFF,TGTGCCAGCAGCTTTGTGGACAGGATGAACACTGAAGCTTTCTTT